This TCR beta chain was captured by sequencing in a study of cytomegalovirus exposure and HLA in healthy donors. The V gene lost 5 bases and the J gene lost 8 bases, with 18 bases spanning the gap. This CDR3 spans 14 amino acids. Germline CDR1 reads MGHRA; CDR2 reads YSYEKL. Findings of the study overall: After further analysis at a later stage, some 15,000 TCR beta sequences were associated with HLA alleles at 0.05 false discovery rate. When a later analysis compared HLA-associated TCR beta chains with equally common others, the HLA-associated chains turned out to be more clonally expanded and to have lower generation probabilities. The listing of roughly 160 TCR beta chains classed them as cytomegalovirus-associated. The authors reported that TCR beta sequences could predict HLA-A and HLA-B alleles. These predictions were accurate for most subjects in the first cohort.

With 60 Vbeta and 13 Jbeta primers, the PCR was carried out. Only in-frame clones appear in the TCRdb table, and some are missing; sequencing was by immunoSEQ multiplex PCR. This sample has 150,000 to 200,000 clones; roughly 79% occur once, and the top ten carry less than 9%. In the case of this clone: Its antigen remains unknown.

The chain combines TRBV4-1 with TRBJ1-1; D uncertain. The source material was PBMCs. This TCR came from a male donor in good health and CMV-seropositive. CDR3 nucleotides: TGCGCCAGCAGCAGCGATAAGGAGGTGGTCGAAGCTTTCTTT. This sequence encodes CASSSDKEVVEAFF.